The source of this TCR beta chain is a study of T cells in localized non-small cell lung cancer. Sequencing used immunoSEQ multiplex PCR; TCRdb keeps in-frame clones, though not all of them. The sample has about 24,000 clones, under 90% seen once. This CDR3 is 16 amino acids long. V gave up 4 bases and J gave up 7 bases, with 17 bases separating them. Germline CDR1 and CDR2: MGHRA and YSYEKL. This receptor was taken from a man aged 40-75 years with stage I squamous cell lung carcinoma. The V gene is TRBV4-1, the J gene TRBJ1-6, with D perhaps matching TRBD1 (5 bases). The sample in question was peripheral blood, obtained before any cancer treatment. The CDR3 loop is CASSPSPGHGNSPLHF. CDR3 nucleotides: TGCGCCAGCAGCCCATCCCCGGGGCATGGGAATTCACCCCTCCACTTT.